A selection of T cell receptor beta chains follows, all from one sample in a study of blood T cell repertoires in COVID-19. Sequencing was performed with immunoSEQ multiplex PCR; in TCRdb, only in-frame clones are kept and a portion is missing. The sample records 60,000 to 70,000 clones, about 84% being singletons. Specimen: peripheral blood. The receptors were sampled from a human donor in a cohort sampled during active COVID-19. Each CDR3 is given with its conserved first and last residue. The D gene is left open where the match is weak. Where a row states a size, it is once, few, many or the class of an expanded clone; other rows omit it.

>TRBV2|TRBD1|TRBJ2-3|NA
CASSPTGRTDTQYF
TGTGCCAGCAGTCCGACAGGGCGGACAGATACGCAGTATTTT
>TRBV11-2|TRBD2|TRBJ2-3|NA
CASSLVVGGSTDTQYF
TGTGCCAGCAGCTTAGTAGTGGGGGGGAGCACAGATACGCAGTATTTT
>TRBV5-4|TRBD2|TRBJ2-7|few
CASSSGGDTYEQYF
TGTGCCAGCAGCAGCGGGGGGGACACATACGAGCAGTACTTC
>TRBV5-4|TRBD1|TRBJ1-6|NA
CASSFQGTGLRNSPLHF
TGTGCCAGCAGCTTCCAAGGGACAGGGTTGAGGAATTCACCCCTCCACTTT
>TRBV6-5|NA|TRBJ1-2|NA
CASSPDSNYGYTF
TGTGCCAGCAGCCCCGACAGTAACTATGGCTACACCTTC
>TRBV18|TRBD2|TRBJ2-7|NA
CASSPLSRGGSYEQYF
TGTGCCAGCTCACCTCTTTCGCGGGGGGGCTCCTACGAGCAGTACTTC
>TRBV6-6|NA|TRBJ2-7|NA
CASEGRGSYEQYF
TGTGCCAGCGAGGGCAGAGGATCCTACGAGCAGTACTTC
>TRBV5-1|NA|TRBJ1-1|NA
CASSYSHAGTEAFF
TGCGCCAGCAGCTACAGCCATGCGGGCACTGAAGCTTTCTTT
>TRBV4-2|TRBD1|TRBJ1-4|NA
CASSPQGERNEKLFF
TGTGCCAGCAGCCCACAGGGGGAGAGGAATGAAAAACTGTTTTTT
>TRBV9|NA|TRBJ2-1|NA
CASSVGLPSSYNEQFF
TGTGCCAGCAGCGTGGGACTGCCCAGCTCCTACAATGAGCAGTTCTTC
>TRBV14|NA|TRBJ2-7|NA
CASSPQRDTVAREQYF
TGTGCCAGCAGCCCCCAGCGGGACACCGTTGCCCGCGAGCAGTACTTC
>TRBV5-1|TRBD1|TRBJ2-3|NA
CASSLETGADTQYF
TGCGCCAGCAGCTTGGAAACAGGGGCAGATACGCAGTATTTT
>TRBV5-4|NA|TRBJ1-2|NA
CASSPEADNYGYTF
TGTGCCAGCAGCCCGGAGGCGGATAACTATGGCTACACCTTC
>TRBV18|TRBD1|TRBJ2-7|NA
CASSPRTGDPYEQYF
TGTGCCAGCTCGCCTCGTACAGGGGACCCCTACGAGCAGTACTTC
>TRBV5-1|TRBD1|TRBJ1-1|NA
CASSPWTGVRTEAFF
TGCGCCAGCAGCCCATGGACAGGGGTGCGCACTGAAGCTTTCTTT
>TRBV2|NA|TRBJ1-1|NA
CASSEQGIAMDTEAFF
TGTGCCAGCAGTGAACAGGGTATCGCAATGGACACTGAAGCTTTCTTT
>TRBV2|TRBD1|TRBJ1-6|NA
CASSRQGPINSPLHF
TGTGCCAGCAGTCGACAGGGGCCTATTAATTCACCCCTCCACTTT
>TRBV11-2|NA|TRBJ1-2|NA
CASSLNRQAHGYTF
TGTGCCAGCAGCTTAAATAGACAGGCTCACGGCTACACCTTC
>TRBV18|NA|TRBJ2-5|NA
CASSLTPQETQYF
TGTGCCAGCTCACTAACACCCCAAGAGACCCAGTACTTC
>TRBV5-1|NA|TRBJ2-7|once
CASSEQYTEQYF
TGCGCCAGCAGCGAACAGTATACCGAGCAGTACTTC
>TRBV18|TRBD1|TRBJ1-5|NA
CASSPGQDQPQHF
TGTGCCAGCTCACCAGGACAGGATCAGCCCCAGCATTTT
>TRBV12-3/TRBV12-4|NA|TRBJ1-1|few
CASRSTANTEAFF
TGTGCCAGCAGGTCCACAGCGAACACTGAAGCTTTCTTT
>TRBV3-1/TRBV3-2|NA|TRBJ2-1|NA
CASSQTRYNEQFF
TGTGCCAGCAGCCAAACCCGGTACAATGAGCAGTTCTTC
>TRBV3-1/TRBV3-2|NA|TRBJ2-1|NA
CASSQGIAATSEQFF
TGTGCCAGCAGCCAAGGGATTGCAGCGACCAGCGAGCAGTTCTTC
>TRBV10-1|NA|TRBJ1-6|NA
CASSESRGRNSPLHF
TGCGCCAGCAGTGAGTCCAGGGGTAGGAATTCACCCCTCCACTTT
>TRBV6-5|TRBD1|TRBJ2-2|NA
CASTATGGGELFF
TGTGCCAGCACTGCGACAGGGGGCGGGGAGCTGTTTTTT
>TRBV5-4|NA|TRBJ2-2|NA
CASSLSLLYANTGELFF
TGTGCCAGCAGCTTAAGCTTATTATACGCGAACACCGGGGAGCTGTTTTTT
>TRBV6-4|TRBD1|TRBJ2-2|NA
CASRRQGADTGELFF
TGTGCCAGCAGACGACAGGGGGCCGACACCGGGGAGCTGTTTTTT
>TRBV7-8|NA|TRBJ1-1|NA
CASSPVEGPNTEAFF
TGTGCCAGCAGCCCCGTAGAGGGCCCGAACACTGAAGCTTTCTTT
>TRBV3-1/TRBV3-2|TRBD2|TRBJ2-1|NA
CASSHTGTSGGLFF
TGTGCCAGCAGCCATACCGGGACTAGCGGGGGGTTGTTCTTC
>TRBV19|NA|TRBJ1-2|NA
CASSTPGARKANYGYTF
TGTGCGAGTAGTACCCCAGGTGCCAGAAAAGCTAACTATGGCTACACCTTC
>TRBV7-9|NA|TRBJ2-1|NA
CASSLGLGPEQFF
TGTGCCAGCAGCTTAGGTCTGGGGCCTGAGCAGTTCTTC
>TRBV6-5|NA|TRBJ2-3|NA
CASRDSFSDTQYF
TGTGCCAGCAGGGACAGTTTCTCAGATACGCAGTATTTT
>TRBV5-1|TRBD1|TRBJ2-1|NA
CASTKGDSYNEQFF
TGCGCCAGCACCAAGGGGGACAGTTACAATGAGCAGTTCTTC
>TRBV5-4|NA|TRBJ1-2|NA
CASSSPKTLGGRGYTF
TGTGCCAGCAGCTCCCCTAAGACACTTGGAGGTCGGGGCTACACCTTC
>TRBV7-9|TRBD2|TRBJ2-7|NA
CASSLDALAGAEQYF
TGTGCCAGCAGCTTAGATGCCCTAGCGGGGGCAGAGCAGTACTTC
>TRBV7-3|NA|TRBJ2-1|NA
CASSLNAANEQFF
TGTGCCAGCAGCTTAAACGCGGCGAATGAGCAGTTCTTC
>TRBV19|NA|TRBJ2-1|few
CASSSSGELVSLNEQFF
TGTGCCAGTAGTTCAAGTGGGGAACTAGTTTCGTTGAATGAGCAGTTCTTC
>TRBV15|NA|TRBJ1-5|NA
CATSRENRVQPQHF
TGTGCCACCAGCAGAGAGAACAGGGTTCAGCCCCAGCATTTT
>TRBV9|NA|TRBJ2-7|NA
CASSVGFQGRYEQYF
TGTGCCAGCAGCGTAGGGTTTCAGGGTCGCTACGAGCAGTACTTC
>TRBV3-1/TRBV3-2|TRBD1|TRBJ2-7|NA
CASSHSGTGGYEQYF
TGTGCCAGCAGCCACTCCGGGACAGGGGGATACGAGCAGTACTTC
>TRBV27|NA|TRBJ2-2|few
CASRRGSLSGELFF
TGTGCCAGCAGACGGGGGTCCTTATCCGGGGAGCTGTTTTTT
>TRBV20-1|TRBD2|TRBJ2-1|medium-sized
CSASSEDVAGAFYNEQFF
TGCAGTGCTAGTTCTGAGGATGTAGCGGGGGCCTTCTACAATGAGCAGTTCTTC
>TRBV2|TRBD2|TRBJ2-1|few
CASSDLAGGINEQFF
TGTGCCAGCAGTGACCTAGCGGGGGGCATCAATGAGCAGTTCTTC
>TRBV7-8|NA|TRBJ1-5|NA
CASSLDGAGGFSNQPQHF
TGTGCCAGCAGCTTAGATGGAGCCGGAGGATTTAGCAATCAGCCCCAGCATTTT
>TRBV6-6|NA|TRBJ1-1|NA
CASGLDGTNTEAFF
TGTGCCAGCGGATTGGACGGGACAAACACTGAAGCTTTCTTT
>TRBV5-6|NA|TRBJ1-2|few
CASSLNRQYYGYTF
TGTGCCAGCAGCTTGAATAGACAGTACTATGGCTACACCTTC
>TRBV5-4|NA|TRBJ1-2|NA
CASSLPTGNYGYTF
TGTGCCAGCAGCTTGCCCACGGGAAACTATGGCTACACCTTC
>TRBV5-4|TRBD2|TRBJ2-3|NA
CASSLLAGSSDTQYF
TGTGCCAGCAGCTTATTAGCGGGGAGTTCAGATACGCAGTATTTT
>TRBV27|NA|TRBJ2-7|NA
CASRRQNYEQYF
TGTGCCAGCAGAAGACAGAACTACGAGCAGTACTTC
>TRBV6-5|TRBD1|TRBJ1-2|few
CASTKAGTAYGYTF
TGTGCCAGCACCAAAGCAGGGACAGCATATGGCTACACCTTC
>TRBV10-3|NA|TRBJ2-5|NA
CAISESEVEETQYF
TGTGCCATCAGTGAGTCTGAAGTAGAAGAGACCCAGTACTTC
>TRBV7-3|NA|TRBJ1-1|NA
CASSLDATENTEAFF
TGTGCCAGCAGCTTAGACGCGACAGAAAACACTGAAGCTTTCTTT
>TRBV5-1|NA|TRBJ2-2|many
CASSQRTGSGELFF
TGCGCCAGCAGCCAACGAACAGGGTCCGGGGAGCTGTTTTTT
>TRBV3-1/TRBV3-2|TRBD2|TRBJ2-1|NA
CASRASGGAYEQFF
TGTGCCAGCAGGGCTAGCGGGGGGGCCTATGAGCAGTTCTTC